This T cell receptor beta chain originates from a study of OX40 agonist ivuxolimab in advanced cancers. Whole-study context: Patients with hepatocellular carcinoma, melanoma, renal cell or head and neck cancer made up the dose-escalation patients. Study-wide results and limits: In a subset of nonresponders, normalized T-cell clonal expansion was also low.

This clone occurred once. Its antigen is not known. Germline V gene sequence: CDR1 SGHVS, CDR2 FNYEAQ. The CDR3 spans 14 residues. V shed 2 bases and J shed 5 bases, with 12 bases lying between them. Assay: immunoSEQ multiplex PCR; the TCRdb copy retains only in-frame clones and omits some. The sample consists of about 45,000 clones, roughly 93% of them appearing once. Sequencing was performed on CD4+ or CD8+ T cells sorted from blood, taken in a trial of the OX40 agonist ivuxolimab. This chain connects TRBV7-6 to TRBJ2-5; D is possibly TRBD1 (6 bases). The clonotype comes from an adult with an advanced solid tumor such as melanoma, head and neck, liver or kidney cancer. Here the CDR3 reads CASSLTGGGETQYF. The CDR3 region has the DNA TGTGCCAGCAGCTTAACTGGGGGCGGGGAGACCCAGTACTTC.